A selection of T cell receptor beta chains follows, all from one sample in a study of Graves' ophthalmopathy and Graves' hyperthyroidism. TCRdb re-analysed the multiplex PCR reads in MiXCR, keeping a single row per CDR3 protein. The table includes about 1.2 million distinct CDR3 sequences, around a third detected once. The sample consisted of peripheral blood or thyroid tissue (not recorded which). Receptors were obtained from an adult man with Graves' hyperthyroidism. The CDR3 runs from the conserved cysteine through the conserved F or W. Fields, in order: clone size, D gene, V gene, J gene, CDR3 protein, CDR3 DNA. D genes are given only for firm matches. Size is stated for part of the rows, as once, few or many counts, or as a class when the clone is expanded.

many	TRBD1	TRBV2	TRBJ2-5	CASSGTGRWETQYF	TGTGCCAGCAGTGGGACAGGGCGGTGGGAGACCCAGTACTTC
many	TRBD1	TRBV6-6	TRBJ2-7	CASSTTGFHEQYF	TGTGCCAGCAGCACGACAGGGTTCCACGAGCAGTACTTC
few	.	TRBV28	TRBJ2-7	CASRGANYEQYF	TGTGCCAGCCGCGGAGCTAACTACGAGCAGTACTTC
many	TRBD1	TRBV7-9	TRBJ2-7	CASTGGAEQYF	TGTGCGTCGACAGGGGGGGCCGAGCAGTACTTC
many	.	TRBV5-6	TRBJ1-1	CASSRGAGTTEAFF	TGTGCCAGCAGCCGGGGAGCCGGAACCACTGAAGCTTTCTTT
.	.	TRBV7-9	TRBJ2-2	CAGSRERSGELFF	TGTGCCGGTTCCCGGGAGAGGTCCGGGGAGCTGTTTTTT
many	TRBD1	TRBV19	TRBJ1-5	CASSTGQGAFQPQHF	TGTGCCAGTAGTACCGGACAGGGGGCGTTTCAGCCCCAGCATTTT
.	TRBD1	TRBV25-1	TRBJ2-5	CASSEYRGWQETQYF	TGTGCCAGCAGTGAATACAGGGGGTGGCAAGAGACCCAGTACTTC
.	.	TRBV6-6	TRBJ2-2	CASTVYTGELFF	TGTGCCAGCACGGTTTACACCGGGGAGCTGTTTTTT
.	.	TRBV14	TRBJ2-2	CASSQDLGRVNTGELFF	TGTGCCAGCAGCCAAGATCTCGGCAGGGTAAACACCGGGGAGCTGTTTTTT
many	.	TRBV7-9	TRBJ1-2	CASLGTESYGYTF	TGTGCCAGCCTCGGGACCGAAAGCTATGGCTACACCTTC
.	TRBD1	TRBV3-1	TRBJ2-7	CASRDVQGPFHF	TGTGCCAGCAGGGACGTACAGGGGCCCTTCCACTTC
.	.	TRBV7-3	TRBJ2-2	CASSLTAANTGELFF	TGTGCCAGCAGCTTAACAGCGGCGAACACCGGGGAGCTGTTTTTT
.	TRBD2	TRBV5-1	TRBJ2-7	CASSLGLAGGPLYEQYF	TGCGCCAGCAGCTTGGGACTAGCGGGAGGACCCCTCTACGAGCAGTACTTC
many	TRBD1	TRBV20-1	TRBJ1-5	CSARPSTGGINNQPQHF	TGCAGTGCTAGACCCAGTACAGGGGGCATAAACAATCAGCCCCAGCATTTT
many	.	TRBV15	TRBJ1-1	CATSRSGEGTVNTEAFF	TGTGCCACCAGCAGATCGGGGGAGGGAACAGTGAACACTGAAGCTTTCTTT
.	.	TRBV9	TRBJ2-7	CASSVAAGASYEQYF	TGTGCCAGCAGCGTAGCGGCGGGGGCCTCCTACGAGCAGTACTTC
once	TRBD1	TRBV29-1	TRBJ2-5	CSSAATGRETQYF	TGCAGCAGTGCAGCGACAGGGCGGGAGACCCAGTACTTC
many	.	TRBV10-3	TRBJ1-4	CATRDGGSEKLFF	TGTGCCACCAGGGACGGAGGGAGTGAAAAACTGTTTTTT
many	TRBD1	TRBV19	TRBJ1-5	CASSVRTGGVQPQHF	TGTGCCAGTAGTGTCCGGACAGGGGGGGTTCAGCCCCAGCATTTT
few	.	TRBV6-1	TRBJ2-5	CASSYSFWADTIQETQYF	TGTGCCAGCAGTTACTCGTTCTGGGCGGATACTATTCAAGAGACCCAGTACTTC
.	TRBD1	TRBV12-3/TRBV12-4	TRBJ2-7	CASRYGQGSEQYF	TGTGCCAGCAGATACGGACAGGGCTCCGAGCAGTACTTC
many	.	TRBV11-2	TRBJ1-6	CASTNPGSYNSPLHF	TGTGCCAGCACCAATCCGGGCTCCTATAATTCACCCCTCCACTTT
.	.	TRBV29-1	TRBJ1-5	CSVRADYQETQHF	TGCAGCGTTCGAGCAGACTACCAAGAGACCCAGCATTTT
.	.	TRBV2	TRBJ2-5	CASIDGLIQETQYF	TGTGCCAGCATCGACGGACTCATACAAGAGACCCAGTACTTC
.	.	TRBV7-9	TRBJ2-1	CASSLGPGRETYNEQFF	TGTGCCAGCAGCTTAGGCCCGGGCAGGGAGACGTACAATGAGCAGTTCTTC
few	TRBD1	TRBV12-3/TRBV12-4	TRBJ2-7	CASRNRTGSSYEQYF	TGTGCCAGCAGAAATAGGACAGGGAGCTCCTACGAGCAGTACTTC
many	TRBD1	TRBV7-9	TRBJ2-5	CASSFATGGRETQYF	TGTGCCAGCAGCTTCGCGACAGGGGGTCGAGAGACCCAGTACTTC
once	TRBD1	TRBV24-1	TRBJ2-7	CATSARDRSYEQYF	TGTGCCACCAGTGCCCGGGACAGATCCTACGAGCAGTACTTC
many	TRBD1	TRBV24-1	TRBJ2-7	CATSDDRVYEQYF	TGTGCCACCAGTGACGACAGGGTCTACGAGCAGTACTTC
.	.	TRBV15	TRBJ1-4	CATSRDPGEVNEKLFF	TGTGCCACCAGCAGAGATCCGGGGGAAGTTAATGAAAAACTGTTTTTT
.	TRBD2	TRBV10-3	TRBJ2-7	CASSYTGLAGGPIHEQYF	TGTGCCAGCAGTTACACGGGACTAGCGGGAGGGCCGATACACGAGCAGTACTTC
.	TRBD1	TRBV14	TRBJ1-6	CASSQGKTDSSPLHF	TGTGCCAGCTCACAGGGGAAGACAGACTCTTCACCCCTCCACTTT
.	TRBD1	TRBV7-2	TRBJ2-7	CASSLVLGDRAPGEQYF	TGTGCCAGCAGCTTAGTCCTCGGGGACAGGGCCCCTGGCGAGCAGTACTTC
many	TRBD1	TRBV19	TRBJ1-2	CASRDRAKDGYTF	TGTGCCAGTAGGGACAGGGCCAAGGATGGCTACACCTTC
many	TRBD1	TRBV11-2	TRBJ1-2	CASSIIGTGADGYTF	TGTGCCAGCAGCATAATCGGTACAGGGGCTGATGGCTACACCTTC
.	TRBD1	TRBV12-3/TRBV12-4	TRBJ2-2	CASSSSSTGLNTGELFF	TGTGCCAGCAGTTCCAGCTCGACAGGGCTGAACACCGGGGAGCTGTTTTTT
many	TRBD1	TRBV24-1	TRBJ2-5	CATSDAGGERMETQYF	TGTGCCACCAGTGATGCAGGGGGTGAGAGGATGGAGACCCAGTACTTC
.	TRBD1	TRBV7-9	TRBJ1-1	CASSKRQGVEAFF	TGTGCCAGCAGCAAGCGACAGGGGGTTGAAGCTTTCTTT
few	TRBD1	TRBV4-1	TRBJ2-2	CASGVGQGPDGELFF	TGCGCCAGCGGCGTGGGACAGGGGCCTGACGGGGAGCTGTTTTTT
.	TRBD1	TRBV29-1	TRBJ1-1	CSVAGTGDEAFF	TGCAGCGTTGCAGGGACAGGAGATGAAGCTTTCTTT
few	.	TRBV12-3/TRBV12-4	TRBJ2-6	CASTPSGGGANVLTF	TGTGCCAGCACCCCTTCTGGGGGCGGGGCCAACGTCCTGACTTTC
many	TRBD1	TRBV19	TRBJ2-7	CASSTRHSTGDEQYF	TGTGCCAGTAGTACCCGACATTCGACAGGGGACGAGCAGTACTTC
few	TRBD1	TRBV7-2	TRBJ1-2	CASSLQGHYGYTF	TGTGCCAGCAGTTTACAGGGGCACTATGGCTACACCTTC
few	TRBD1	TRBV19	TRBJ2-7	CASSLLQGAFEQYF	TGTGCCAGCAGTTTATTGCAGGGGGCCTTCGAACAGTACTTC
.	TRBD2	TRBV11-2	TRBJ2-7	CASSLGGGASSYEQYF	TGTGCCAGCAGCTTGGGCGGGGGGGCAAGCTCCTACGAGCAGTACTTC
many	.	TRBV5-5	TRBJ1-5	CASSATGNSNQPQHF	TGTGCCAGCAGCGCAACAGGAAATAGCAATCAGCCCCAGCATTTT
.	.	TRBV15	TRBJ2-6	CAASSRAAGANVLTF	TGTGCCGCCAGCAGTAGGGCGGCCGGGGCCAACGTCCTGACTTTC
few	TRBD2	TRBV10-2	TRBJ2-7	CASSYSGTSGRSYEQYF	TGTGCCAGCAGTTACTCGGGGACTAGCGGGAGATCCTACGAGCAGTACTTC
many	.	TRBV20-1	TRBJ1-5	CSAGSKQPQHF	TGCAGTGCTGGGTCTAAACAGCCCCAGCATTTT
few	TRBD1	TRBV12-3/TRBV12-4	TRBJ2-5	CASSRLDRGGETQYF	TGTGCCAGCAGTCGCCTAGACAGGGGAGGAGAGACCCAGTACTTC
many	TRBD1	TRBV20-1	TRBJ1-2	CSAPQGAWGGYTF	TGCAGTGCTCCACAGGGGGCGTGGGGTGGCTACACCTTC
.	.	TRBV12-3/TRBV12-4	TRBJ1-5	CASRRRGLNQPQHF	TGTGCCAGCCGTCGACGGGGGCTAAATCAGCCCCAGCATTTT